Below, 19 T cell receptor beta chains from the same sample are listed, as sequenced in a study of T cells in tuberculosis. TCRdb's table, derived via immunoSEQ multiplex PCR, lists solely in-frame clones and lacks some. The sample holds about 43,000 clones, about 95% seen once. The sample comprised PBMCs. The receptors shown here come from a donor between 5 and 29 years old with latent tuberculosis or without tuberculosis infection.

This clone was detected only once. The chain carries TRBV10-3 and TRBJ1-1; tentatively, D is TRBD1 (5 bases). This CDR3 is built from 14 residues. V gave up 0 bases and J gave up 2 bases, with 7 bases separating them. Looked up from germline, CDR1 is ENHRY and CDR2 is SYGVKD. In DNA, the CDR3 is TGTGCCATCAGTGAGTCGCAGGGAAACACTGAAGCTTTCTTT. Translation: CAISESQGNTEAFF.

This clone was seen just once. One end of the junction fails to match germline, which may point to a read error. The chain couples TRBV7-9 to TRBJ2-3, with TRBD2 identical over 11 bases. Looked up from germline, CDR1 is SEHNR and CDR2 is FQNEAQ (reference sequence). This CDR3 has 14 amino acids. CDR3 sequence: CASSPIAGGHTGDF. The CDR3 nucleotides are TGTGCCAGCAGCCCAATAGCGGGGGGGCATACAGGGGATTTT.

CDR3 sequence: CASSSHPPRVLSGANVLTF. The CDR3 DNA follows: TGTGCCAGCAGCTCCCATCCCCCGCGGGTGCTATCTGGGGCCAACGTCCTGACTTTC. V and J are TRBV11-1 and TRBJ2-6, with D maybe TRBD2 (5 bases). The CDR3 loop spans 19 amino acids. CDR1 SGHAT and CDR2 FQDESV come from the germline V gene (reference sequence). V shed 4 bases and J shed 1 base, with 20 bases lying between them.

The rearrangement joins TRBV27 to TRBJ1-4, with D tentatively TRBD1 (6 bases). Trimming cost V 5 bases and J 4 bases, with 20 bases left between them. CDR1 is MNHEY, CDR2 SMNVEV, per germline (reference sequence). The CDR3 is 17 residues long. The CDR3 loop reads CASSLHIGGGFNEKLFF. The CDR3 DNA follows: TGTGCCAGCAGTCTCCATATCGGGGGGGGCTTTAATGAAAAACTGTTTTTT. Drawing the rest from reference TRBV27 and TRBJ1-4, the complete variable domain is EAQVTQNPRYLITVTGKKLTVTCSQNMNHEYMSWYRQDPGLGLRQIYYSMNVEVTDKGDVPEGYKVSRKEKRNFPLILESPSPNQTSLYFCASSLHIGGGFNEKLFFGSGTQLSVL.

This clone was counted a single time. The V gene is TRBV6-1, the J gene TRBJ2-1; a possible D gene is TRBD2 (6 bases). The germline gives CDR1 MNHNS, CDR2 SASEGT. The CDR3 is 13 residues long. V shed 0 bases and J shed 8 bases, with 8 bases lying between them. CDR3 in amino acids: CASSEAWGDEQFF. The CDR3 DNA follows: TGTGCCAGCAGTGAAGCGTGGGGGGATGAGCAGTTCTTC.

V gene TRBV6-5 combines with J gene TRBJ2-2; maybe TRBD1 (5 bases). The CDR3 extends over 14 amino acids. Trimming took off 1 base at V and 6 bases at J, with 9 bases between the two ends. The germline V gene has CDR1 MNHEY and CDR2 SVGAGI. The CDR3 DNA is TGTGCCAGCAGTTACTTGGGGCCGGCCGGGGAGCTGTTTTTT. Translated, it gives CASSYLGPAGELFF.

The chain carries TRBV19 and TRBJ2-1, with 7 bases identical to TRBD2. This CDR3 has 18 amino acids. Germline assignment: CDR1 LNHDA and CDR2 SQIVND (reference sequence). After removal of 3 bases from V and 0 bases from J, the junction contained 11 bases not matched to a gene. The CDR3 spells CASSITSGGPSSYNEQFF. The CDR3 DNA follows: TGTGCCAGTAGTATCACTTCGGGAGGCCCCAGCTCCTACAATGAGCAGTTCTTC. Full variable domain (remainder filled in from reference TRBV19 and TRBJ2-1): DGGITQSPKYLFRKEGQNVTLSCEQNLNHDAMYWYRQDPGQGLRLIYYSQIVNDFQKGDIAEGYSVSREKKESFPLTVTSAQKNPTAFYLCASSITSGGPSSYNEQFFGPGTRLTVL.

The chain joins TRBV28 to TRBJ1-2, with D possibly matching TRBD1 (6 bases). V was shortened by 7 bases and J by 5 bases, with 17 bases between the two germline ends. The CDR3 consists of 14 residues. Germline values: CDR1 MDHEN, CDR2 SYDVKM. The CDR3 coding sequence is TGTGCCAGCATGATGGGGGCAAAGAGATATGGCTACACCTTC. Translation gives CASMMGAKRYGYTF.

The chain has TRBV5-4 and TRBJ2-1, with TRBD1 identical over 9 bases. V lost 4 bases, J lost 8 bases, and 7 bases stayed unmatched. The germline V gene has CDR1 SGHNT and CDR2 YYREEE (reference sequence). This CDR3 has 14 residues. As DNA, the CDR3 is TGTGCCAGCAGCCTTGGGACAGGGCCCGATGAGCAGTTCTTC. Translating it yields CASSLGTGPDEQFF.

The CDR3 sequence is CASSEGDEQYF. The DNA for the CDR3 is TGCGCCAGCAGTGAAGGGGACGAGCAGTACTTC. The gene calls are TRBV5-1 and TRBJ2-7, with D maybe TRBD1 (5 bases). Per the germline V gene, CDR1 is SGHRS and CDR2 is YFSETQ. CDR3 length equals 11 residues. The ends were cut back, 5 bases at V and 5 bases at J, with 8 bases in the middle. The entire variable domain, with the rest obtained from reference TRBV5-1 and TRBJ2-7, is as follows: KAGVTQTPRYLIKTRGQQVTLSCSPISGHRSVSWYQQTPGQGLQFLFEYFSETQRNKGNFPGRFSGRQFSNSRSEMNVSTLELGDSALYLCASSEGDEQYFGPGTRLTVT.

The genes are TRBV6-6 and TRBJ2-1; TRBD2 matches at 9 bases. Germline-derived CDR1 and CDR2 are MNHNY and SVGAGI (reference sequence). The CDR3 loop spans 13 amino acids. J was trimmed by 2 bases and V by 8 bases; bases with no gene match: 1. DNA for the CDR3: TGTGCCAGCCAGCGGGGGGCCTACAATGAGCAGTTCTTC. It codes for CASQRGAYNEQFF.

The gene calls are TRBV28 and TRBJ1-1; no firm D call. The V gene's germline CDR1 is MDHEN and CDR2 SYDVKM. This CDR3 is built from 13 residues. Trimming stripped 3 bases from V and 10 bases from J, with 15 bases between. CDR3 residues: CASSLFRPSGAFF. The CDR3 nucleotides read TGTGCCAGCAGTTTGTTCCGGCCCTCAGGAGCTTTCTTT.

V and J are TRBV18 and TRBJ1-2; TRBD1 agrees at 10 bases. Germline V gene data show CDR1 as KGHSH and CDR2 as LQKENI. This CDR3 has 22 residues. With V trimmed by 0 bases and J by 6 bases, 25 bases remained unmatched. CDR3 amino acids: CASSPPTAGQGINHYSSDGYTF. Here the CDR3 DNA reads TGTGCCAGCTCACCACCGACGGCGGGACAGGGGATAAACCACTACTCTTCGGATGGCTACACCTTC.

This clone was seen a single time. The CDR3 is CASSPFGTGDTGELFF. The CDR3 coding sequence is TGTGCCAGCAGCCCGTTTGGTACAGGGGACACCGGGGAGCTGTTTTTT. The chain is built from TRBV7-9 and TRBJ2-2; 7 bases line up with TRBD1. Trimming at V came to 5 bases and at J to 3 bases, leaving 9 bases not matched to a gene. The CDR3 loop spans 16 amino acids. Germline CDR1 and CDR2: SEHNR and FQNEAQ (reference sequence).

This clone was seen just once. The chain couples TRBV11-2 to TRBJ2-7; D is uncertain. Trimming removed 1 base from V and 5 bases from J, with 6 bases in between. Germline values: CDR1 SGHAT, CDR2 FQNNGV. The CDR3 contains 12 residues. The chain's CDR3 is CASSLVRHEQYF. As DNA, the CDR3 is TGTGCCAGCAGCTTAGTCAGGCACGAGCAGTACTTC.

About this clone: The junction departs from the called germline gene at one end, perhaps through a read error. The chain joins TRBV5-1 to TRBJ2-3; 8 nucleotides agree with TRBD2. The CDR3 runs 17 residues. Looked up from germline, CDR1 is SGHRS and CDR2 is YFSETQ. CDR3 sequence: CASSLGSGGTSTDTQYF. Written as DNA, the CDR3 is TGCGCCAGCAGTTTGGGAAGCGGGGGCACTAGCACAGATACGCAGTATTTT.

V is TRBV6-5 and J is TRBJ1-1; D unresolved. V dropped 0 bases and J dropped 5 bases, with 13 bases sitting between them. CDR3 length: 15 residues. Germline V lookup: CDR1 MNHEY, CDR2 SVGAGI. The CDR3 DNA sequence: TGTGCCAGCAGTTACTCAAGGACTGCGGGGACTGAAGCTTTCTTT. Amino acids: CASSYSRTAGTEAFF.

The V call is TRBV28, the J call TRBJ1-5, with D perhaps TRBD1 (5 bases). CDR1 and CDR2 (germline): MDHEN, SYDVKM. The CDR3 has 12 amino acids. The V gene lost 7 bases and the J gene lost 7 bases, with 11 bases spanning the gap. CDR3 protein: CASKGRAQPQHF. In nucleotides, the CDR3 is TGTGCCAGCAAGGGCAGGGCCCAGCCCCAGCATTTT.

The rearrangement joins TRBV5-1 to TRBJ1-2, with D unclear. CDR1 is SGHRS and CDR2 is YFSETQ in the germline V gene. The CDR3 length is 15 residues. Deletions cut 2 bases from V and 3 bases from J, with 14 bases between. CDR3 residues: CASSLSGKADYGYTF. The CDR3 coding sequence is TGCGCCAGCAGCTTATCGGGGAAAGCGGACTATGGCTACACCTTC.